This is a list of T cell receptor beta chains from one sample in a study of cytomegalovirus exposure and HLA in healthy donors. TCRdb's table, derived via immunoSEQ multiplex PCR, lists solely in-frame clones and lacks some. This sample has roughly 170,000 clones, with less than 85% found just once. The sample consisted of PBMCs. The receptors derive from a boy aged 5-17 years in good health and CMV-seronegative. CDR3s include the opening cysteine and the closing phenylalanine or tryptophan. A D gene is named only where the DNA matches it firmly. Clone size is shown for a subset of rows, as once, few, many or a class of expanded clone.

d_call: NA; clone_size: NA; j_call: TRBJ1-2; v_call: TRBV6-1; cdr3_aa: CASRGRGIERDGYTF; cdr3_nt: TGTGCCAGCAGGGGGAGGGGGATAGAGCGCGATGGCTACACCTTC
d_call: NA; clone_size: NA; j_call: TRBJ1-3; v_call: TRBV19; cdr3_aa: CASMRDRPSSGNTIYF; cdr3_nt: TGTGCCAGTATGCGGGACCGGCCAAGCTCTGGAAACACCATATATTTT
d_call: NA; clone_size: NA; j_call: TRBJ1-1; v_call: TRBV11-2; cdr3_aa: CASSLDPGRTEAFF; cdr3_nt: TGTGCCAGCAGCTTAGACCCAGGGCGCACTGAAGCTTTCTTT
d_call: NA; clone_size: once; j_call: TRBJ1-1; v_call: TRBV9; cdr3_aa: CASSVATDGTEAFF; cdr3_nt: TGTGCCAGCAGCGTAGCTACAGATGGGACTGAAGCTTTCTTT
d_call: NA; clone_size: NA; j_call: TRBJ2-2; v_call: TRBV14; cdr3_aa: CASSQGPFTGELFF; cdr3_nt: TGTGCCAGCAGCCAAGGGCCCTTCACCGGGGAGCTGTTTTTT
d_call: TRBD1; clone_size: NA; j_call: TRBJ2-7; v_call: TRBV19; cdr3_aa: CASSIEPDRPYEQYF; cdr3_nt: TGTGCCAGTAGTATAGAGCCGGACAGGCCCTACGAGCAGTACTTC
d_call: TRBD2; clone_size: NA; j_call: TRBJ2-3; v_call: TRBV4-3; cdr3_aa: CASSQDIRLAGAPDTQYF; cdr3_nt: TGCGCCAGCAGCCAAGATATTCGACTAGCGGGAGCCCCAGATACGCAGTATTTT
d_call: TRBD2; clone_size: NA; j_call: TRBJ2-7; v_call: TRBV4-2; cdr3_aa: CASSQGNLAGGSEQYF; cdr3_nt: TGTGCCAGCAGCCAAGGGAACCTAGCGGGAGGTTCCGAGCAGTACTTC
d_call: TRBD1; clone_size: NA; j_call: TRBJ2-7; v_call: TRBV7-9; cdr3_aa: CSSSPDDRGYEQYF; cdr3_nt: TGTTCCAGCAGTCCCGATGACAGGGGCTACGAGCAGTACTTC
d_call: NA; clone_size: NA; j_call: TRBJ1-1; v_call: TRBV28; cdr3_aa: CASSDTAEAFF; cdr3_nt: TGTGCCAGCAGTGACACGGCTGAAGCTTTCTTT
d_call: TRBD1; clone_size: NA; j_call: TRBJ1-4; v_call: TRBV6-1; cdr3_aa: CASSLRTGEEKLFF; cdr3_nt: TGTGCCAGCAGTCTGCGGACAGGGGAGGAAAAACTGTTTTTT
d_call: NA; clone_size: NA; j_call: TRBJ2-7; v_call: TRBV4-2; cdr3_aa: CASSQVATNSYEQYF; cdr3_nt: TGTGCCAGCAGCCAAGTGGCGACTAACTCCTACGAGCAGTACTTC
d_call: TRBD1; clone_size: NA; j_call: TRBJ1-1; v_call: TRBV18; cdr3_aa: CASSLERGPGQQAFF; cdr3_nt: TGTGCCAGCTCACTGGAAAGGGGACCGGGACAGCAAGCTTTCTTT
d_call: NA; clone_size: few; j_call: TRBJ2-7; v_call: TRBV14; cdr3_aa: CASSPTRYLYEQYF; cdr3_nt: TGTGCCAGCAGCCCCACTCGTTACCTCTACGAGCAGTACTTC
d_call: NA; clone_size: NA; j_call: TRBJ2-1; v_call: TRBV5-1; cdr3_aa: CASSLEAGLAYNEQFF; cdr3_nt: TGCGCCAGCAGCTTGGAGGCGGGATTGGCCTACAATGAGCAGTTCTTC
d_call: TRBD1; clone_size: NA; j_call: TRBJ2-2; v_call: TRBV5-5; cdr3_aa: CASSLRDRGMTGELFF; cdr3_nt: TGTGCCAGCAGCTTGCGGGACAGGGGCATGACCGGGGAGCTGTTTTTT
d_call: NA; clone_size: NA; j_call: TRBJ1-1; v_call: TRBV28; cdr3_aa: CASSQPPGVNTEAFF; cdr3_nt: TGTGCCAGCAGTCAACCCCCGGGGGTGAACACTGAAGCTTTCTTT
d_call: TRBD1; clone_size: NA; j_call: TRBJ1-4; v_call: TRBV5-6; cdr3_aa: CASSLLKDRAEKLFF; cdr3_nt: TGTGCCAGCAGCTTGTTGAAAGACAGGGCGGAAAAACTGTTTTTT
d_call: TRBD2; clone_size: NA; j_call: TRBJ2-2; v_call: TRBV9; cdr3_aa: CASSVRELAGGFHTGELFF; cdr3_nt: TGTGCCAGCAGCGTCAGGGAACTAGCGGGAGGTTTCCACACCGGGGAGCTGTTTTTT
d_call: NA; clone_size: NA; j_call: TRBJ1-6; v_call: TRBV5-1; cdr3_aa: CASSSQGMAGGHYNSPLHF; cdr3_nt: TGCGCCAGCAGTAGCCAGGGGATGGCGGGGGGTCATTATAATTCACCCCTCCACTTT
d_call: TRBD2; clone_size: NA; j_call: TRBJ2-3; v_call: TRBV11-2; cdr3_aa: CASSAGVVGDTQYF; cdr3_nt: TGTGCCAGCAGCGCGGGGGTAGTCGGAGATACGCAGTATTTT
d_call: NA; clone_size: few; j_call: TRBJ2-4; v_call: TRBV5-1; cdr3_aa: CASSLRVDPNIQYF; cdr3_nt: TGCGCCAGCAGCTTGCGGGTGGATCCAAACATTCAGTACTTC
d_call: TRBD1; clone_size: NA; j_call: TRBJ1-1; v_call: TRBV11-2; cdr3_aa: CASSLDKRTGLNTEAFF; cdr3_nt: TGTGCCAGCAGCTTGGATAAACGGACAGGGCTGAACACTGAAGCTTTCTTT
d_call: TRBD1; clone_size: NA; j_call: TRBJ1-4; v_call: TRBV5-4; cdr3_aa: CASSLDRGRGEKLFF; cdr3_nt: TGTGCCAGCAGCTTGGACAGGGGGCGAGGTGAAAAACTGTTTTTT
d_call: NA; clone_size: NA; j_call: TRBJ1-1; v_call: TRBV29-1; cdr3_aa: CSPWGVADTEAFF; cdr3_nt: TGCAGCCCGTGGGGGGTCGCGGACACTGAAGCTTTCTTT
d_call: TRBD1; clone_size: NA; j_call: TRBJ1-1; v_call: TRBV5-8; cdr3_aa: CASSLATGGMTEAFF; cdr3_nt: TGTGCCAGCAGCTTGGCGACAGGGGGAATGACTGAAGCTTTCTTT